The entry below gives a single TCR beta chain sequence along with its context. This CDR3 region has 17 residues. The V end was cut by 0 bases, the J end by 4 bases, with 16 bases between. Germline V gene lookup returns CDR1 SGHDT and CDR2 YYEEEE. The record originates from a study of shared clonotypes between healthy human individuals. Sequencing used immunoSEQ multiplex PCR; TCRdb keeps in-frame clones, though not all of them. The sample consists of about 1.5 million clones, nearly 99% of them appearing once. This clonotype was obtained from a man younger than 40 in good health. The chain uses TRBV5-6 and TRBJ1-4, with D perhaps TRBD1 (5 bases). Sample: naive CD4+ T cells sorted from blood. Subset in this sample: CD45RA+ positively selected. The CDR3 DNA reads TGTGCCAGCAGCTTGGGACAGCTCTGGGGCCTTAATGAAAAACTGTTTTTT. Translation: CASSLGQLWGLNEKLFF. Looking up the rest from reference TRBV5-6 and TRBJ1-4 gives the full variable domain: DAGVTQSPTHLIKTRGQQVTLRCSPKSGHDTVSWYQQALGQGPQFIFQYYEEEERQRGNFPDRFSGHQFPNYSSELNVNALLLGDSALYLCASSLGQLWGLNEKLFFGSGTQLSVL.